This TCR beta chain emerged from a study of blood T cell repertoires in COVID-19. At the level of the study: From T cells, B-cell-depleted T cells, or PBMCs came the material, which was cDNA or gDNA.

Libraries were prepared by immunoSEQ multiplex PCR; TCRdb keeps only in-frame clonotypes and omits some of them. The sample has 200,000 to 250,000 clones, about four fifths seen once. Trimming cost V 2 bases and J 5 bases; bases outside gene matches: 11. The germline V gene encodes CDR1 KGHDR and CDR2 SFDVKD. The CDR3 extends over 16 amino acids. The chain combines TRBV24-1 with TRBJ2-7, with 7 bases that match TRBD1. Sample: peripheral blood. The clonotype was recovered from a woman aged 25 to 39 who had recovered from COVID-19. The DNA of the CDR3 is TGTGCCACCAGTGATTCCCGACAGGGCCAAAGGAACGAGCAGTACTTC. It yields the protein CATSDSRQGQRNEQYF.